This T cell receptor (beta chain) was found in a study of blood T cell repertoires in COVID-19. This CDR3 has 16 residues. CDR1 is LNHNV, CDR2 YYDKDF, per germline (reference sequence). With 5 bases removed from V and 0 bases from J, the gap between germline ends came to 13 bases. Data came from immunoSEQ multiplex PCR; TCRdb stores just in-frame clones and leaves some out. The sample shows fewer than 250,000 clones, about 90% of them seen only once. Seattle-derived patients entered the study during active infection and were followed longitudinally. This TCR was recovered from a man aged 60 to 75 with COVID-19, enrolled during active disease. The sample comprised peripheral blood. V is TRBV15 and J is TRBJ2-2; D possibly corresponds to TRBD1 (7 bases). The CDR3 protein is CATSLAGTANTGELFF. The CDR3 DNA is TGTGCCACCAGCTTGGCGGGGACAGCGAACACCGGGGAGCTGTTTTTT.